Sequencing of this T cell receptor beta chain was carried out in a study of cytomegalovirus exposure and HLA in healthy donors. Study conclusions and caveats: HLA restriction was apparent for most CMV-associated TCR beta chains in a later analysis.

Amplification used 60 Vbeta primers and 13 Jbeta primers. Profiling relied on immunoSEQ multiplex PCR, and the TCRdb table lists in-frame clones only, not all of them. Of 80,000 or so clones listed, roughly 70% are singletons. Worth noting for this clone: The antigen is undetermined.

The clonotype comes from a man aged 60-69 years in good health and CMV-seropositive. The sequenced material came from PBMCs.

The CDR3 region has the DNA TGTGCCTGGATTAGGGGGTGGCGGGACAATGAGCAGTTCTTC. Protein product: CAWIRGWRDNEQFF. This chain uses TRBV30 with TRBJ2-1; D is perhaps TRBD1 (6 bases). CDR3 length: 14 residues. Trimming left V 4 bases short and J 5 bases short, with 15 bases between. Germline V lookup: CDR1 GTSNPN, CDR2 SVGIG (reference sequence). Complete variable domain (other parts from reference TRBV30 and TRBJ2-1): SQTIHQWPATLVQPVGSPLSLECTVEGTSNPNLYWYRQAAGRGLQLLFYSVGIGQISSEVPQNLSASRPQDRQFILSSKKLLLSDSGFYLCAWIRGWRDNEQFFGPGTRLTVL.